These T cell receptor beta chains were read from a single sample in a study of identical twins. In TCRdb, the 5' RACE reads were re-called with MiXCR into one record per CDR3 protein. The table shows around 530,000 distinct CDR3 sequences, with about 15% occurring only once. The sample was also linked to a second study, of yellow fever vaccine responses in identical twins.

Sequencing was performed on CD4+ T cells sorted from blood. All receptors derive from a woman younger than 35 in good health. Both conserved end residues are part of each CDR3. Fields, in order: J gene, D gene, clone size, V gene, CDR3 protein, CDR3 DNA. A D gene is named only where the DNA matches it firmly. Not all rows give a size; the values are once, few, many and, for expanded clones, a class.

TRBJ2-1	NA	NA	TRBV6-2/TRBV6-3	CASSYSFWGARNEQFF	TGTGCCAGCAGTTACTCTTTCTGGGGGGCGCGCAATGAGCAGTTCTTC
TRBJ2-7	NA	few	TRBV7-7	CASSLAQGITYEQYF	TGTGCCAGCAGCTTAGCTCAGGGGATTACCTACGAGCAGTACTTC
TRBJ1-2	NA	many	TRBV12-3/TRBV12-4	CASRPTGLSGYTF	TGTGCCAGCAGACCGACAGGACTATCTGGCTACACCTTC
TRBJ2-2	NA	NA	TRBV20-1	CSARDLGTANTGELFF	TGCAGTGCTAGAGATTTAGGGACTGCGAACACCGGGGAGCTGTTTTTT
TRBJ1-1	NA	NA	TRBV21-1	CASSRHRENTEAFF	TGTGCCAGCAGCAGACACAGGGAGAACACTGAAGCTTTCTTT
TRBJ2-5	TRBD2	few	TRBV14	CASSQPRLAVQETQYF	TGTGCCAGCAGCCAACCCCGACTAGCGGTCCAAGAGACCCAGTACTTC
TRBJ2-5	NA	many	TRBV12-3/TRBV12-4	CASSLLGGRGETQYF	TGTGCCAGCAGTTTACTGGGTGGGAGAGGGGAGACCCAGTACTTC
TRBJ2-2	NA	NA	TRBV12-3/TRBV12-4	CASLLENTGELFF	TGTGCCAGCTTGCTCGAGAACACCGGGGAGCTGTTTTTT
TRBJ2-7	NA	NA	TRBV20-1	CSARDIGGGEQYF	TGCAGTGCTAGAGATATCGGTGGCGGCGAGCAGTACTTC
TRBJ2-7	NA	NA	TRBV3-1	CASSEPGGQYF	TGTGCCAGCAGCGAGCCCGGCGGGCAGTACTTC
TRBJ2-3	TRBD2	few	TRBV3-1	CASRRLALNADTQYF	TGTGCCAGCAGGCGACTAGCTTTGAATGCAGATACGCAGTATTTT
TRBJ2-1	TRBD1	NA	TRBV6-5	CASSYTGGLHNEQFF	TGTGCCAGCAGTTACACAGGGGGTTTACACAATGAGCAGTTCTTC
TRBJ2-1	NA	many	TRBV12-3/TRBV12-4	CASSKGPARFF	TGTGCCAGCAGCAAAGGGCCGGCGAGGTTCTTC
TRBJ2-7	NA	NA	TRBV7-3	CASSRPGYEQYF	TGTGCCAGCAGCCGCCCGGGCTACGAGCAGTACTTC
TRBJ1-1	NA	few	TRBV7-8	CASSIGRLNTEAFF	TGTGCCAGCAGCATAGGGAGATTGAACACTGAAGCTTTCTTT
TRBJ2-7	TRBD2	few	TRBV3-1	CASSRAGVEQYF	TGTGCCAGCTCCAGGGCGGGAGTCGAGCAGTACTTC
TRBJ1-1	NA	many	TRBV12-3/TRBV12-4	CASSSYTEAFF	TGTGCCAGCAGTTCTTACACTGAAGCTTTCTTT
TRBJ2-7	NA	NA	TRBV28	CASTPPLAAGSYEQYF	TGTGCCAGCACTCCTCCCTTAGCGGCAGGCTCCTACGAGCAGTACTTC
TRBJ2-1	TRBD1	few	TRBV5-1	CASSATGERVNEQFF	TGCGCCAGCAGCGCGACAGGGGAGCGAGTAAATGAGCAGTTCTTC
TRBJ1-1	NA	NA	TRBV19	CATRGSGTEAFF	TGTGCCACTCGGGGTTCAGGCACTGAAGCTTTCTTT
TRBJ2-3	TRBD2	NA	TRBV19	CASSIFPSGRITDTQYF	TGTGCCAGTAGTATCTTCCCCAGCGGGAGAATCACAGATACGCAGTATTTT
TRBJ1-1	NA	NA	TRBV29-1	CSVELQAEAFF	TGCAGCGTTGAGTTACAGGCTGAAGCTTTCTTT
TRBJ2-2	NA	NA	TRBV20-1	CSAGMGGANTGELFF	TGCAGTGCCGGGATGGGGGGCGCGAACACCGGGGAGCTGTTTTTT
TRBJ1-2	NA	few	TRBV10-3	CAISGRVDDGYTF	TGTGCCATCTCAGGCAGGGTGGATGATGGCTACACCTTC
TRBJ1-2	NA	NA	TRBV3-1	CASSPKWTITGYGYTF	TGTGCCAGCAGCCCGAAATGGACGATAACCGGGTATGGCTACACCTTC
TRBJ2-3	NA	many	TRBV7-6	CASSLAEADTQYF	TGTGCCAGCAGCTTAGCGGAGGCAGATACGCAGTATTTT
TRBJ2-1	TRBD2	NA	TRBV7-6	CASSLAQDSGRTGNEQFF	TGTGCCAGCAGCTTAGCGCAGGATAGCGGGAGGACTGGCAATGAGCAGTTCTTC
TRBJ2-5	NA	NA	TRBV10-3	CAIRETLAQETQYF	TGTGCCATCAGAGAGACCCTCGCCCAAGAGACCCAGTACTTC
TRBJ1-4	NA	many	TRBV12-3/TRBV12-4	CASSSSTTNEKLFF	TGTGCCAGCAGTTCCAGTACAACTAATGAAAAACTGTTTTTT
TRBJ2-3	TRBD2	NA	TRBV20-1	CSARPVLAGDADTQYF	TGCAGTGCTAGACCCGTTCTAGCGGGAGACGCAGATACGCAGTATTTT
TRBJ2-1	NA	NA	TRBV27	CASRPGMDSSYNEQFF	TGTGCCAGCCGACCTGGTATGGACAGCTCCTACAATGAGCAGTTCTTC
TRBJ1-1	TRBD1	NA	TRBV7-9	CATQGVVNTEAFF	TGTGCCACCCAGGGGGTCGTGAACACTGAAGCTTTCTTT
TRBJ1-1	NA	few	TRBV7-2	CASSLIGQIKNTEAFF	TGTGCCAGCAGCTTAATCGGACAGATTAAGAACACTGAAGCTTTCTTT
TRBJ1-2	TRBD1	NA	TRBV20-1	CSATTGGQNYGYTF	TGCAGTGCTACGACAGGGGGACAGAACTATGGCTACACCTTC
TRBJ1-5	NA	few	TRBV12-3/TRBV12-4	CASSFRTEANQPQHF	TGTGCCAGCAGTTTTCGGACAGAAGCTAATCAGCCCCAGCATTTT
TRBJ2-5	NA	few	TRBV20-1	CSPRRGNQETQYF	TGCAGTCCACGGCGCGGGAACCAAGAGACCCAGTACTTC
TRBJ2-2	NA	many	TRBV6-4	CASSKTPGGELFF	TGTGCCAGCAGTAAGACCCCCGGCGGGGAGCTGTTTTTT
TRBJ2-7	TRBD2	few	TRBV10-3	CAISRTGTKDGEQYF	TGTGCCATCAGTCGTACCGGGACTAAGGATGGGGAGCAGTACTTC
TRBJ2-5	NA	few	TRBV10-3	CAIMPSLEETQYF	TGTGCCATCATGCCTTCGCTGGAAGAGACCCAGTACTTC
TRBJ1-2	TRBD1	few	TRBV20-1	CCAEIPTQGLTNYGYTF	TGCTGTGCTGAAATACCGACACAGGGGCTGACTAACTATGGCTACACCTTC
TRBJ2-1	NA	NA	TRBV29-1	CSVATSREQFF	TGCAGCGTTGCGACTAGTCGTGAGCAGTTCTTC
TRBJ1-5	NA	few	TRBV6-1	CATREMGNQPQHF	TGTGCCACCAGGGAGATGGGCAATCAGCCCCAGCATTTT
TRBJ2-3	NA	NA	TRBV5-1	CASSAGLVESTDTQYF	TGCGCCAGCAGCGCCGGACTCGTCGAGAGCACAGATACGCAGTATTTT
TRBJ2-7	NA	few	TRBV5-5	CASSLGPSSSYEQYF	TGTGCCAGCAGCTTGGGACCGTCTAGCTCCTACGAGCAGTACTTC
TRBJ2-1	TRBD2	NA	TRBV20-1	CSVPRASGASYNEQFF	TGCAGTGTCCCCCGGGCTAGCGGGGCCTCCTACAATGAGCAGTTCTTC
TRBJ1-5	TRBD1	few	TRBV27	CASSRGPGQGNQPQHF	TGTGCCAGCAGCAGGGGACCGGGACAGGGGAATCAGCCCCAGCATTTT
TRBJ2-2	NA	NA	TRBV3-1	CASSQQRATGELFF	TGTGCCAGCAGCCAACAAAGGGCCACCGGGGAGCTGTTTTTT
TRBJ2-6	TRBD1	NA	TRBV5-1	CASSLYAGTGGKSGANVLTF	TGCGCCAGCAGCTTATACGCCGGGACAGGGGGGAAGTCTGGGGCCAACGTCCTGACTTTC
TRBJ2-1	NA	many	TRBV3-1	CASSPLASANLYNEQFF	TGTGCCAGCAGCCCCTTGGCTAGCGCCAATCTTTACAATGAGCAGTTCTTC
TRBJ2-1	TRBD2	few	TRBV6-1	CASSRTTSGSRYNEQFF	TGTGCCAGCAGCCGTACTACTAGCGGGAGCCGCTACAATGAGCAGTTCTTC
TRBJ2-3	TRBD2	NA	TRBV7-6	CASSPLAGGPGTDTQYF	TGTGCCAGCAGCCCACTAGCGGGAGGGCCGGGAACAGATACGCAGTATTTT
TRBJ2-3	NA	NA	TRBV6-1	CASSPHADTQYF	TGTGCCAGCAGTCCTCACGCAGATACGCAGTATTTT
TRBJ2-1	TRBD2	once	TRBV24-1	CATSDASGVPEQFF	TGTGCCACCAGTGATGCTAGCGGGGTCCCTGAGCAGTTCTTC